These 19 T cell receptor beta chains originate from one sample sequenced in a study of blood T cell repertoires in COVID-19. Sequencing used immunoSEQ multiplex PCR; TCRdb keeps in-frame clones, though not all of them. The sample carries approximately 160,000 clones, around four fifths recorded once. Sequencing was carried out using peripheral blood. The receptors here all came from a man between 70 and 80 years old with acute or convalescent COVID-19.

This chain connects TRBV5-5 to TRBJ1-5; a weak D match, TRBD1 (5 bases). There are 15 residues in the CDR3. V lost 0 bases and J lost 9, with 16 bases in between. Germline CDR1 SGHKS, CDR2 YYEKEE (reference sequence). The CDR3 DNA reads as TGTGCCAGCAGCTTGGATCAGGCCTGGGGGGTGCCCCAGCATTTT. This gives the protein CASSLDQAWGVPQHF.

The genes are TRBV5-1 and TRBJ1-2; TRBD1 matches at 9 bases. This CDR3 contains 13 residues. With V trimmed by 7 bases and J by 6 bases, 7 bases remained unmatched. Germline loops: CDR1 SGHRS, CDR2 YFSETQ. Here the CDR3 reads CASATGGANGYTF. CDR3 nucleotide sequence: TGCGCCAGCGCCACAGGGGGCGCGAATGGCTACACCTTC.

This clone has only one observation. The V gene is TRBV10-2, the J gene TRBJ2-1, with 16 bases identical to TRBD2. Germline CDR1 reads WSHSY; CDR2 reads SAAADI. The CDR3 contains 15 residues. The V and J ends lost 10 bases and 5 bases, in that order; junction bases with no gene match: 5. CDR3 in DNA: TGCGCCACCTATGGGACTAGCGGGGGGGACAATGAGCAGTTCTTC. Residues: CATYGTSGGDNEQFF.

This rearrangement joins TRBV5-4 to TRBJ1-2, with a possible D match to TRBD1 (5 bases). This CDR3 spans 14 amino acids. CDR1 and CDR2 from the germline V gene are SGHNT and YYREEE (reference sequence). Trimming pared 4 bases from V and 4 bases from J, leaving 14 bases between. CDR3 sequence: CASSPGEGTYGYTF. CDR3 bases: TGTGCCAGCAGCCCGGGGGAGGGGACCTATGGCTACACCTTC.

The J gene is TRBJ2-7, the V gene TRBV18; 8 bases fit TRBD2. This CDR3 has 16 amino acids. Germline V gives CDR1 KGHSH, CDR2 LQKENI. V gave up 3 bases and J gave up 5 bases; unmatched junction bases: 12. CDR3 protein: CASSPPGSGRINEQYF. The CDR3 coding sequence is TGTGCCAGCTCACCCCCAGGGAGCGGGAGAATCAACGAGCAGTACTTC.

This chain links TRBV19 with TRBJ1-5; 11 bases agree with TRBD1. CDR1 is LNHDA, CDR2 SQIVND, per germline (reference sequence). The CDR3 is made up of 17 amino acids. V was pared by 1 base and J by 7 bases, with 9 bases of the junction left unmatched. The chain's CDR3 is CASSIAPRTGGGQPQHF. CDR3 nucleotide sequence: TGTGCCAGTAGTATAGCCCCAAGGACAGGGGGCGGACAGCCCCAGCATTTT.

A few counts support this clone. The V call is TRBV11-2, the J call TRBJ2-1, with 9 nucleotides matching TRBD2. CDR3 length: 15 residues. After removal of 5 bases from V and 7 bases from J, the junction contained 9 bases not matched to a gene. Germline CDR1 and CDR2: SGHAT and FQNNGV. The CDR3 region is CASSQRAGGPNEQFF. The CDR3 DNA sequence: TGTGCCAGCAGCCAACGAGCGGGAGGACCGAATGAGCAGTTCTTC.

This clone was picked up one time. This chain uses TRBV6-5 with TRBJ2-7, with 7 bases aligning to TRBD1. J lost 2 bases, V lost 6 bases, and 7 bases had no gene match. Germline CDR1 MNHEY, CDR2 SVGAGI. There are 14 residues in the CDR3. This chain's CDR3 is CASRRTDRAYEQYF. As DNA, the CDR3 is TGTGCCAGCAGGCGGACAGACAGGGCCTACGAGCAGTACTTC.

This clone was recorded once. An end of the junction does not agree with germline; a read error may underlie this. The V gene is TRBV20-1, the J gene TRBJ1-2; a weak D match, TRBD1 (5 bases). This CDR3 has 10 residues. Germline values: CDR1 DFQATT, CDR2 SNEGSKA (reference sequence). CDR3 in amino acids: CSAGGTAVAF. The DNA for the CDR3 is TGCAGTGCTGGGGGGACCGCGGTTGCATTC.

This sequence joins TRBV28 and TRBJ2-2; D gene unclear. Germline-derived CDR1 and CDR2 are MDHEN and SYDVKM. Trimming removed 6 bases from V and 4 bases from J, with 9 bases in between. The CDR3 runs 13 residues. CDR3 coding DNA: TGTGCCAGCAGACTAAGTGGCACCGGGGAGCTGTTTTTT. Translated: CASRLSGTGELFF. The variable domain in full, with the rest retrieved from reference TRBV28 and TRBJ2-2, is DVKVTQSSRYLVKRTGEKVFLECVQDMDHENMFWYRQDPGLGLRLIYFSYDVKMKEKGDIPEGYSVSREKKERFSLILESASTNQTSMYLCASRLSGTGELFFGEGSRLTVL.

This rearrangement joins TRBV5-4 to TRBJ2-7; 7 bases align to TRBD1. Trimming cost V 4 bases and J 0 bases; bases outside gene matches: 7. In germline, CDR1 is SGHNT, CDR2 YYREEE (reference sequence). The CDR3 sequence is 15 residues long. The CDR3 reads CASSRKTGSSYEQYF. The CDR3 DNA is TGTGCCAGCAGCCGAAAGACAGGGAGCTCCTACGAGCAGTACTTC. Full variable domain (rest looked up from reference TRBV5-4 and TRBJ2-7): ETGVTQSPTHLIKTRGQQVTLRCSSQSGHNTVSWYQQALGQGPQFIFQYYREEENGRGNFPPRFSGLQFPNYSSELNVNALELDDSALYLCASSRKTGSSYEQYFGPGTRLTVT.

The CDR3 bases are TGCGCCAGCAGCTTGGTAACAGCGGAGGACACTGAAGCTTTCTTT. Its protein product is CASSLVTAEDTEAFF. The J gene is TRBJ1-1, the V gene TRBV5-1, with D hard to call. This CDR3 has 15 residues. V was cut by 0 bases and J by 3 bases, with 12 bases left in between. Germline V gives CDR1 SGHRS, CDR2 YFSETQ.

This clone has just a few counts. The chain links TRBV4-1 to TRBJ2-1, with D perhaps matching TRBD2 (6 bases). The V end lost 2 bases, the J end lost 2 bases, and 10 bases lay between the germline ends. There are 15 residues in the CDR3. Germline CDR1 reads MGHRA; CDR2 reads YSYEKL. This chain's CDR3 is CASSQSLAAYNEQFF. The CDR3, as DNA: TGCGCCAGCAGCCAATCTTTAGCGGCCTACAATGAGCAGTTCTTC.

The V gene is TRBV7-6, the J gene TRBJ1-4, with D perhaps matching TRBD1 (6 bases). The CDR3 runs to 15 residues. V was cut by 4 bases and J by 1 base, with 10 bases left in between. The germline V gene encodes CDR1 SGHVS and CDR2 FNYEAQ. CDR3 residues: CASSYDRITNEKLFF. CDR3 bases: TGTGCCAGCAGCTACGACAGGATAACTAATGAAAAACTGTTTTTT. The variable domain in full, completed from reference TRBV7-6 and TRBJ1-4, reads GAGVSQSPRYKVTKRGQDVALRCDPISGHVSLYWYRQALGQGPEFLTYFNYEAQQDKSGLPNDRFSAERPEGSISTLTIQRTEQRDSAMYRCASSYDRITNEKLFFGSGTQLSVL.

This clone has just a few counts. The chain links TRBV2 to TRBJ1-2; maybe TRBD1 (6 bases). The CDR3 is 13 amino acids. Trimming pared 6 bases from V and 7 bases from J, leaving 15 bases between. Germline V gene sequence: CDR1 SNHLY, CDR2 FYNNEI. CDR3 residues: CASRTEGVRGYTF. DNA of the CDR3: TGTGCCAGCAGGACAGAGGGGGTTCGTGGCTACACCTTC.

V gene TRBV28 combines with J gene TRBJ2-3; 11 positions match TRBD2. Per germline, CDR1 MDHEN and CDR2 SYDVKM. The V segment lost 5 bases and the J segment 1 base; nucleotides outside the gene matches: 11. The CDR3 loop spans 18 amino acids. CDR3 in DNA: TGTGCCAGCAGTGGGGCCCTAGCGGGAGGCCTCGGCACAGATACGCAGTATTTT. It is translated as CASSGALAGGLGTDTQYF.

A few counts support this clone. The chain employs TRBV7-2 and TRBJ2-1; D is ambiguous. The CDR3 consists of 14 residues. Germline V gene lookup returns CDR1 SGHTA and CDR2 FQGNSA. Trimming left V 5 bases short and J 7 bases short, with 15 bases between. The CDR3 spells CASSEELLMNEQFF. The DNA of the CDR3 is TGTGCCAGCAGCGAGGAGCTCTTGATGAATGAGCAGTTCTTC.

This clone was observed a handful of times. The J gene is TRBJ1-2, the V gene TRBV28; 8 bases are shared with TRBD1. V lost 2 bases and J lost 7; bases outside the gene matches: 9. Germline-derived CDR1 and CDR2 are MDHEN and SYDVKM. The CDR3 length is 15 residues. CDR3 sequence: CASSLEWQGAIGYTF. The CDR3 DNA reads as TGTGCCAGCAGTTTAGAATGGCAGGGGGCGATTGGCTACACCTTC.

V and J are TRBV28 and TRBJ1-2; 9 bases fit TRBD1. CDR1 is MDHEN, CDR2 SYDVKM, per germline. The length of the CDR3 is 14 residues. Trimming cost V 6 bases and J 8 bases; bases outside gene matches: 10. The CDR3 nucleotides read TGTGCCAGCAGGGAACCGGGACAGGGAAGCGGCTACACCTTC. As protein: CASREPGQGSGYTF.